Sequencing of this T cell receptor (beta chain) was carried out in a study of graft-versus-host responses after intestinal transplantation. Germline trimming cut 7 bases from V and 5 bases from J; bases unmatched to any gene: 6. The CDR3 covers 13 residues. The germline V gene has CDR1 SGHDT and CDR2 YYEEEE. This clone was counted only a few times. Its matching antigen is unknown. Profiled with immunoSEQ multiplex PCR; TCRdb holds only in-frame clones, not every one. The repertoire holds under 95,000 clones, with roughly 80% as singletons. The chain couples TRBV5-6 to TRBJ2-5, with 9 bases matching TRBD1. The input for sequencing was unstimulated CD4+ T cells sorted from spleen or lymph node cells, taken before intestinal transplant. The clonotype originates from a human donor who received an intestinal transplant. The CDR3 sequence: CASGNRGPETQYF. CDR3 bases: TGTGCCAGCGGCAACAGGGGGCCGGAGACCCAGTACTTC.